The 23 T cell receptor beta chains below were found in one sample sequenced in a study of blood T cell repertoires in COVID-19. Clones were sequenced by immunoSEQ multiplex PCR, and TCRdb holds only the in-frame ones, with some missing. Of roughly 390,000 clones listed, more than 70% are singletons. The sample taken for sequencing was peripheral blood. These receptors came from a woman in her twenties or thirties with COVID-19, enrolled during active disease.

V usage is TRBV7-8 and J usage is TRBJ1-1, with D possibly matching TRBD1 (6 bases). Trimming took 5 bases from V and 0 from J, leaving 16 bases between them. Germline V gives CDR1 SGHVS, CDR2 FQNEAQ. The CDR3 spans 16 residues. The CDR3 DNA reads TGTGCCAGCAGCACCGAAGGGGGGGGAATGAACACTGAAGCTTTCTTT. The encoded protein is CASSTEGGGMNTEAFF.

The chain has TRBV3-1 (or the pseudogene TRBV3-2) and TRBJ1-6; TRBD1 agrees at 7 bases. Germline CDR1 reads LGHDT; CDR2 reads YNNKEL (reference sequence). V was clipped by 2 bases and J by 9 bases; unmatched bases: 4. The CDR3 length is 14 residues. Here the CDR3 reads CASSQNRGRSPLHF. In DNA form, the CDR3 reads TGTGCCAGCAGCCAAAACAGGGGACGTTCACCCCTCCACTTT.

The J gene is TRBJ2-1, the V gene TRBV5-5; perhaps TRBD2 as D (6 bases). There are 15 residues in the CDR3. Deletions cut 3 bases from V and 3 bases from J, with 13 bases between. Germline V CDR1 and CDR2: SGHKS, YYEKEE (reference sequence). CDR3 loop: CASSSAGRDYNEQFF. In DNA, the CDR3 is TGTGCCAGCAGCTCAGCCGGGAGAGACTACAATGAGCAGTTCTTC.

The chain links TRBV4-1 to TRBJ1-5, with D possibly matching TRBD1 (5 bases). The V end was cut by 4 bases, the J end by 0 bases, with 10 bases between. The CDR3 contains 15 residues. Germline assignment: CDR1 MGHRA and CDR2 YSYEKL. For the CDR3, the DNA is TGCGCCAGCAGCCGAGACAGTAATAGCAATCAGCCCCAGCATTTT. Protein: CASSRDSNSNQPQHF.

The chain couples TRBV9 to TRBJ2-6, with TRBD2 matching 12 bases. Germline lookup yields CDR1 SGDLS and CDR2 YYNGEE. The CDR3 consists of 17 residues. J was trimmed by 4 bases and V by 3 bases; bases with no gene match: 5. The CDR3 protein is CASSGLAGEWGANVLTF. The CDR3 DNA sequence: TGTGCCAGCAGCGGACTAGCGGGAGAATGGGGGGCCAACGTCCTGACTTTC.

This chain connects TRBV7-9 to TRBJ1-4; D possibly corresponds to TRBD1 (5 bases). This CDR3 spans 12 amino acids. Germline V CDR1 and CDR2: SEHNR, FQNEAQ (reference sequence). Trimming shortened V by 0 bases and J by 15 bases, and 11 bases separated the two germline ends. The CDR3 DNA is TGTGCCAGCAGCTTAGCGGTTGACAGATTGTTTTTT. Translation: CASSLAVDRLFF.

CDR3 DNA: TGTGCCAGCAGCGCGCCGGGACAGGGGACGGCTGGGGCCAACGTCCTGACTTTC. This translates into CASSAPGQGTAGANVLTF. V is TRBV9 and J is TRBJ2-6, with 10 bases lining up with TRBD1. V gave up 3 bases and J gave up 2 bases; unmatched junction bases: 8. Germline V gives CDR1 SGDLS, CDR2 YYNGEE. There are 18 residues in the CDR3.

CDR3 sequence (DNA): TGTGCCAGCAGCGCCGGGACTTCAACCTACGAGCAGTACTTC. Its translation is CASSAGTSTYEQYF. This chain links TRBV9 with TRBJ2-7, with a tentative D call TRBD2 (6 bases). Germline lookup yields CDR1 SGDLS and CDR2 YYNGEE. The CDR3 extends over 14 amino acids. Trimming took off 3 bases at V and 2 bases at J, with 12 bases between the two ends.

The chain is built from TRBV24-1 and TRBJ2-7, with TRBD1 matching over 9 bases. The J segment lost 7 bases and the V segment lost 3 bases, leaving 6 bases of the junction unmatched. The CDR3 loop spans 14 amino acids. Germline loops: CDR1 KGHDR, CDR2 SFDVKD. The chain's CDR3 is CATSDPGQGGEQYF. In DNA form, the CDR3 reads TGTGCCACCAGTGATCCGGGACAGGGAGGGGAGCAGTACTTC.

The J gene is TRBJ2-7, the V gene TRBV2, with 15 bases matching TRBD2. CDR3 length: 16 amino acids. V was pared by 6 bases and J by 6 bases, with 9 bases of the junction left unmatched. Looked up from germline, CDR1 is SNHLY and CDR2 is FYNNEI. The CDR3 DNA is TGTGCCAGCAGCCTAGGGGGACTAGCGGGAGGTCGCGAGCAGTACTTC. Its protein is CASSLGGLAGGREQYF. The full variable domain, rest sourced from reference TRBV2 and TRBJ2-7, is EPEVTQTPSHQVTQMGQEVILRCVPISNHLYFYWYRQILGQKVEFLVSFYNNEISEKSEIFDDQFSVERPDGSNFTLKIRSTKLEDSAMYFCASSLGGLAGGREQYFGPGTRLTVT.

This clone appeared a few times. The chain recombines TRBV21-1 with TRBJ2-1; the table's D call, TRBD1, was not checked against the DNA. TRBV21-1 is a pseudogene. CDR3 length: 17 residues. The CDR3 spells CASSKGPRVSGQGEQFF. As DNA, the CDR3 is TGTGCCAGCAGCAAAGGACCTAGGGTTTCGGGTCAGGGTGAGCAGTTCTTC.

The chain couples TRBV9 to TRBJ1-6, with TRBD1 identical over 7 bases. Germline CDR1 reads SGDLS; CDR2 reads YYNGEE. The V gene end was trimmed by 7 bases and the J gene end by 9 bases; junction bases not matched to a gene: 4. The CDR3 runs 12 residues. The CDR3 here is CASRGGSSPLHF. The DNA of the CDR3 is TGTGCCAGCCGAGGGGGCAGTTCACCCCTCCACTTT.

This sequence joins TRBV6-4 and TRBJ1-2, with TRBD1 matching over 8 bases. Germline V gene sequence: CDR1 MRHNA, CDR2 SNTAGT. J gave up 3 bases and V 0 bases, and 0 bases lay outside the gene matches. The length of the CDR3 is 14 residues. DNA for the CDR3: TGTGCCAGCAGTGACTCGGACAGGGACTATGGCTACACCTTC. Its translation: CASSDSDRDYGYTF.

There are a few counts of this clone. V and J are TRBV5-1 and TRBJ2-7; D not resolved. Looked up from germline, CDR1 is SGHRS and CDR2 is YFSETQ. Deletions cut 2 bases from V and 1 base from J, with 10 bases between. This CDR3 is 14 amino acids long. Here the CDR3 reads CASSFRPESYEQYF. The CDR3, as DNA: TGCGCCAGCAGCTTTCGGCCGGAGTCCTACGAGCAGTACTTC.

The chain combines TRBV5-1 with TRBJ2-2; 9 bases map to TRBD2. The V segment lost 0 bases and the J segment 7 bases; nucleotides outside the gene matches: 4. CDR3 length: 15 residues. Per germline, CDR1 SGHRS and CDR2 YFSETQ. DNA for the CDR3: TGCGCCAGCAGCTTGGAGGGACTAGCCAGCGGGGAGCTGTTTTTT. Protein sequence: CASSLEGLASGELFF.

J is TRBJ2-7 and V is TRBV19; 11 bases are a match to TRBD1. CDR1 is LNHDA, CDR2 SQIVND, per germline (reference sequence). There are 14 residues in the CDR3. Trimming removed 6 bases from V and 5 bases from J; junction bases left unmatched: 6. CDR3 in DNA: TGTGCCAGTAGGCCGGGACAGGGGGTACACGAGCAGTACTTC. It specifies CASRPGQGVHEQYF.

The CDR3 DNA sequence: TGTGCCAGCAGAGAAGTCGAGGGAACAGATACGCAGTATTTT. Translated, it gives CASREVEGTDTQYF. The chain combines TRBV7-9 with TRBJ2-3; D is perhaps TRBD2 (5 bases). Germline V gives CDR1 SEHNR, CDR2 FQNEAQ (reference sequence). The CDR3 extends over 14 amino acids. Between the trimmed V and J ends, which lost 6 bases and 3 bases, there was a span of 13 bases.

The V and J genes are TRBV2 and TRBJ1-1, with 10 positions matching TRBD1. Germline-derived CDR1 and CDR2 are SNHLY and FYNNEI. J gave up 10 bases and V 6 bases, and 11 bases lay outside the gene matches. The CDR3 spans 14 residues. Here the CDR3 reads CASSSITGQGRAFF. Here the CDR3 DNA reads TGTGCCAGCAGCAGTATAACGGGACAGGGGCGAGCTTTCTTT.

V and J are TRBV2 and TRBJ1-1, with a weak D call TRBD1 (5 bases). V was shortened by 3 bases and J by 4 bases, with 9 bases between the two germline ends. Germline loops: CDR1 SNHLY, CDR2 FYNNEI. The CDR3 extends over 13 amino acids. Here the CDR3 DNA reads TGTGCCAGCAGTGAGCAGGGTGTCACTGAAGCTTTCTTT. Translation: CASSEQGVTEAFF.

V and J are TRBV27 and TRBJ2-1, with TRBD2 matching 7 bases. The CDR3 extends over 13 amino acids. Trimming took 4 bases from V and 10 from J; bases not matched to a gene: 7. Germline-derived CDR1 and CDR2 are MNHEY and SMNVEV (reference sequence). The CDR3 DNA follows: TGTGCCAGCAGTTCAGCGGGATTGGTCGAGCAGTTCTTC. This sequence encodes CASSSAGLVEQFF.

This clone came up once. V usage is TRBV15 and J usage is TRBJ2-5; 12 bases line up with TRBD2. V lost 3 bases to trimming and J lost 5 bases; unmatched junction nucleotides: 13. The CDR3 runs 18 residues. The V gene's germline CDR1 is LNHNV and CDR2 YYDKDF (reference sequence). The CDR3 spells CATSRALVTSGRWETQYF. CDR3 DNA: TGTGCCACCAGCAGGGCCCTTGTGACTAGCGGGAGATGGGAGACCCAGTACTTC.

The V gene is TRBV11-3, the J gene TRBJ2-7, with D tentatively TRBD2 (5 bases). Trimming took 5 bases from V and 3 from J, leaving 17 bases between them. The CDR3 length is 15 residues. Germline CDR1 and CDR2: SGHNT and YENEEA. The CDR3 reads CASSPRSGRDYEQYF. CDR3 nucleotide sequence: TGTGCCAGCAGCCCCCGTTCGGGTCGGGACTACGAGCAGTACTTC.

To note about this clone: Other DNA sequences in this sample translate to the same CDR3. V gene TRBV12-3 or TRBV12-4 combines with J gene TRBJ2-2; D uncertain. V shed 5 bases and J shed 5 bases, with 3 bases lying between them. The CDR3 totals 11 residues. The CDR3 DNA is TGTGCCAGCAGTCGTACCGGGGAGCTGTTTTTT. Residues: CASSRTGELFF.